This T cell receptor beta chain was sequenced for a study of response to subunit inactivated influenza vaccine. TCRdb reprocessed the RT-PCR reads with MiXCR, giving one entry per CDR3 protein. This sample yields more than 200,000 distinct CDR3 sequences, of which more than 10% are seen a single time; 7.8% belongs to the top ten. Specimen: non-naive T cells sorted from PBMCs, collected approximately 15 days before vaccination. The TCR originated in a man aged 50-59 years who received an inactivated influenza vaccine.

In nucleotides, the CDR3 is TGTGCCAGCAGCTTTTCATCGGGCGGGGGGGCGGAGACCCAGTACTTC. This sequence encodes CASSFSSGGGAETQYF. The rearrangement joins TRBV11-2 to TRBJ2-5, with 9 nucleotides matching TRBD2. The germline V gene has CDR1 SGHAT and CDR2 FQNNGV. Trimming cost V 3 bases and J 5 bases; bases outside gene matches: 10. CDR3 length: 16 residues. The full variable domain, rest sourced from reference TRBV11-2 and TRBJ2-5, is EAGVAQSPRYKIIEKRQSVAFWCNPISGHATLYWYQQILGQGPKLLIQFQNNGVVDDSQLPKDRFSAERLKGVDSTLKIQPAKLEDSAVYLCASSFSSGGGAETQYFGPGTRLLVL.